This T cell receptor (beta chain) was obtained from a study of T cell repertoires in cytomegalovirus infection. Looking at the study overall: Evidence of both CMV infection and a matching HLA type came from public TCR beta signatures.

This clonotype was seen at least ten times. Its target is not known. Whole-study findings and limits: Cumulative public TCR beta family frequency identified carriers of CMV plus the relevant HLA. What dominated the ex vivo response were HLA-C-restricted CMV-specific TCR beta clonotypes.

Germline V lookup: CDR1 SGHKS, CDR2 YYEKEE (reference sequence). This CDR3 region has 14 residues. V was shortened by 0 bases and J by 2 bases, with 8 bases between the two germline ends. TCRdb passed the reads through MiXCR, listing each CDR3 protein once. The sample yields 200,000 to 300,000 distinct CDR3 sequences, approximately 13% seen once. Sequencing input: PBMCs. The receptor was derived from a human donor in good health (CMV status not recorded). Some clones in this sample may be carry-over from other donors' samples. The rearrangement joins TRBV5-5 to TRBJ2-5; D unclear. CDR3 residues: CASSLAAPQETQYF. The CDR3 nucleotides are TGTGCCAGCAGCTTGGCGGCACCACAAGAGACCCAGTACTTC.